The T cell receptor beta chain described here comes from a study of blood T cell repertoires in COVID-19. Whole-study context: In each case, the material was cDNA or gDNA derived from T cells, B-cell-depleted T cells, or PBMCs.

The CDR3 totals 15 residues. In germline, CDR1 is SQVTM, CDR2 ANQGSEA. With V trimmed by 1 base and J by 3 bases, 8 bases remained unmatched. Generated by immunoSEQ multiplex PCR, the TCRdb table keeps only in-frame clones and is missing some. The sample comprises about 99,000 clones, less than 90% of which are singletons, and just under 2% rests with the top ten. The clonotype was recovered from a man in his 70s with active or convalescent COVID-19. This chain links TRBV29-1 with TRBJ1-2; TRBD1 aligns across 7 bases. The sequenced sample was peripheral blood. CDR3 sequence reads: CSVEAPDRADYGYTF. For the CDR3, the DNA is TGCAGCGTTGAAGCTCCAGACAGGGCGGACTATGGCTACACCTTC. Filled out from reference TRBV29-1 and TRBJ1-2, the complete variable domain reads SAVISQKPSRDICQRGTSLTIQCQVDSQVTMMFWYRQQPGQSLTLIATANQGSEATYESGFVIDKFPISRPNLTFSTLTVSNMSPEDSSIYLCSVEAPDRADYGYTFGSGTRLTVV.